Following are 17 T cell receptor beta chains from one sample sequenced in a study of sequential checkpoint blockade in melanoma. The treatment here: randomized to nivolumab then ipilimumab (arm A) or the reverse (arm B). The table came from immunoSEQ multiplex PCR; TCRdb's copy has only in-frame clones and leaves some out. The table has approximately 18,000 clones, approximately 80% seen once. The source was CD8+ T cells sorted from blood (inferred from file names), collected from a patient given nivolumab and ipilimumab in sequence. The receptors shown here come from a human donor with melanoma.

The chain recombines TRBV2 with TRBJ1-4, with 9 bases identical to TRBD1. CDR1 SNHLY and CDR2 FYNNEI come from the germline V gene. Trimming took 6 bases from V and 5 from J; bases not matched to a gene: 13. This CDR3 is 17 amino acids long. The CDR3 region has the DNA TGTGCCAGCAGCCTTTACCCCCCCGGGACAGGGAATGAAAAACTGTTTTTT. Translating it yields CASSLYPPGTGNEKLFF.

This sequence joins TRBV4-3 and TRBJ2-7, with D maybe TRBD2 (6 bases). The CDR3 loop spans 16 amino acids. Trimming cost V 1 base and J 5 bases, with 18 bases left between them. Germline CDR1 is LGHNA and CDR2 is YSLEER. The CDR3 DNA reads TGCGCCAGCAGCCAAGTTCCGGGGGACCGACGGGACGAGCAGTACTTC. Translation: CASSQVPGDRRDEQYF.

This clone turned up a few times. V is TRBV27 and J is TRBJ2-7, with D perhaps matching TRBD2 (6 bases). V was trimmed by 5 bases and J by 1 base, leaving 9 bases between them. The CDR3 runs 13 residues. Germline CDR1 reads MNHEY; CDR2 reads SMNVEV (reference sequence). Written as DNA, the CDR3 is TGTGCCAGCAGTCCGGGACTTTCCTACGAGCAGTACTTC. This gives the protein CASSPGLSYEQYF.

V usage is TRBV10-3 and J usage is TRBJ1-1, with 7 bases identical to TRBD1. Trimming cost V 2 bases and J 3 bases; bases outside gene matches: 3. Germline assignment: CDR1 ENHRY and CDR2 SYGVKD. The length of the CDR3 is 14 residues. The CDR3 protein is CAISETGVYTEAFF. CDR3 coding DNA: TGTGCCATCAGTGAGACAGGGGTTTACACTGAAGCTTTCTTT.

This chain connects TRBV5-1 to TRBJ1-1, with D maybe TRBD1 (5 bases). The ends were cut back, 0 bases at V and 2 bases at J, with 11 bases in the middle. The CDR3 consists of 15 residues. The germline V gene encodes CDR1 SGHRS and CDR2 YFSETQ. CDR3 protein: CASSLGDGGNTEAFF. In nucleotides, the CDR3 is TGCGCCAGCAGCTTGGGGGACGGGGGAAACACTGAAGCTTTCTTT.

A single count supports this clone. The chain carries TRBV4-1 and TRBJ1-1; D remains ambiguous. This CDR3 spans 14 amino acids. Germline-derived CDR1 and CDR2 are MGHRA and YSYEKL. V shed 0 bases and J shed 7 bases, with 12 bases lying between them. CDR3 nucleotide sequence: TGCGCCAGCAGCCAAGATCGCGGGGATGTTGAAGCTTTCTTT. Amino acid sequence: CASSQDRGDVEAFF.

A note on this clone: One end of the junction varies from germline; a read error may be responsible. V gene TRBV9 combines with J gene TRBJ1-2, with D possibly being TRBD1 (5 bases). The CDR3 totals 15 residues. Germline V CDR1 and CDR2: SGDLS, YYNGEE. The DNA of the CDR3 is TGTGCCAGCAGCCCCCGAGATGGGGGGGTGGATGGCTGCACCTTC. It translates to CASSPRDGGVDGCTF.

CDR3 in amino acids: CASSSKGEEEQYF. As DNA, the CDR3 is TGTGCCAGCAGCTCAAAGGGAGAGGAAGAGCAGTACTTC. J is TRBJ2-7 and V is TRBV5-4; tentatively, D is TRBD2 (5 bases). V was shortened by 3 bases and J by 7 bases, with 14 bases between the two germline ends. The CDR3 is 13 amino acids. Looked up from germline, CDR1 is SGHNT and CDR2 is YYREEE (reference sequence).

About this clone itself: Other DNA sequences from this sample encode an identical CDR3 as well. The chain employs TRBV9 and TRBJ1-1; tentative D call: TRBD1 (6 bases). Deletions cut 0 bases from V and 0 bases from J, with 9 bases between. The CDR3 is 15 amino acids. CDR1 and CDR2 (germline): SGDLS, YYNGEE. The CDR3 sequence: CASSVGQGLNTEAFF. Here the CDR3 DNA reads TGTGCCAGCAGCGTAGGCCAGGGGTTGAACACTGAAGCTTTCTTT.

The chain is built from TRBV27 and TRBJ1-5; D is perhaps TRBD1 (6 bases). The CDR3 contains 13 residues. V lost 6 bases and J lost 2, with 8 bases in between. Germline assignment: CDR1 MNHEY and CDR2 SMNVEV (reference sequence). The CDR3 nucleotides are TGTGCCAGCAGCAGGGGTGGCAATCAGCCCCAGCATTTT. It encodes CASSRGGNQPQHF.

The table lists this clone with a few counts. V and J are TRBV4-1 and TRBJ2-6; no definite D call. The CDR3 covers 14 residues. V lost 4 bases and J 0 bases, leaving 4 bases between the germline ends. Looked up from germline, CDR1 is MGHRA and CDR2 is YSYEKL. The DNA of the CDR3 is TGCGCCAGCAGCCTTTACTCTGGGGCCAACGTCCTGACTTTC. Its translation: CASSLYSGANVLTF.

This clone was picked up one time. V usage is TRBV14 and J usage is TRBJ1-5; the D gene is possibly TRBD1 (5 bases). The CDR3 spans 13 residues. Per the germline V gene, CDR1 is SGHDN and CDR2 is FVKESK. The V and J ends lost 4 bases and 8 bases respectively, with 12 bases between them. CDR3 residues: CASSRGGLEPQHF. The CDR3 nucleotides read TGTGCCAGCAGCCGCGGGGGGTTGGAGCCCCAGCATTTT.

The chain recombines TRBV10-3 with TRBJ1-5; D is undetermined. The CDR3 is 15 residues long. The V gene's germline CDR1 is ENHRY and CDR2 SYGVKD. Trimming shortened V by 6 bases and J by 0 bases, and 12 bases separated the two germline ends. The CDR3 DNA sequence: TGTGCCATCAGGGAGGACGGGTATAGCAATCAGCCCCAGCATTTT. Amino acid sequence: CAIREDGYSNQPQHF.

V usage is TRBV30 and J usage is TRBJ2-5; TRBD2 matches at 8 bases. The junction had 7 bases not matched to a gene; V was cut back by 1 base and J by 9 bases. Germline CDR1 and CDR2: GTSNPN and SVGIG (reference sequence). The CDR3 runs 13 residues. CDR3 loop: CAWSAVAGRAQYF. As DNA, the CDR3 is TGTGCCTGGAGTGCGGTAGCGGGGCGGGCCCAGTACTTC.

This clone is labeled as large (0.1 to 1%). The rearrangement uses TRBV6-4 and TRBJ1-2; D gene uncertain. The germline V gene has CDR1 MRHNA and CDR2 SNTAGT. CDR3 length: 16 amino acids. The V end lost 5 bases, the J end lost 8 bases, and 24 bases lay between the germline ends. The CDR3 DNA is TGTGCCAGCAGTCCCGAGGAGGGCGGAAGAATGGGGGGCTACACCTTC. Translation gives CASSPEEGGRMGGYTF.

The CDR3 DNA is TGTGCCAGCAGCTTATTGGCGGGACTAGATGAGCAGTACTTC. This sequence encodes CASSLLAGLDEQYF. J is TRBJ2-7 and V is TRBV7-2; 8 bases are a match to TRBD2. The CDR3 covers 14 residues. The ends lost 2 bases at V and 7 bases at J; junction bases unmatched: 7. Germline-derived CDR1 and CDR2 are SGHTA and FQGNSA.

The rearrangement uses TRBV7-6 and TRBJ1-1; 8 bases map to TRBD1. With V trimmed by 0 bases and J by 5 bases, 5 bases remained unmatched. This CDR3 region has 15 residues. Germline V CDR1 and CDR2: SGHVS, FNYEAQ. The chain's CDR3 is CASSLAQGASTEAFF. The CDR3 DNA reads TGTGCCAGCAGCTTAGCGCAGGGGGCGAGTACTGAAGCTTTCTTT.